This TCR beta chain was identified in a study of siplizumab effects on memory and regulatory T cells. Findings of the study overall: Sequences below about 10^-5 frequency were poorly captured. As a result, only a minor fraction of alloreactive clones mapped to unstimulated subsets. Proliferating Tregs from siplizumab cultures lacked functional confirmation of suppression. The average Treg-derived proportion among mappable alloreactive CD4+ clones was 55% to 75% with siplizumab versus under 35% in controls.

Per-sample assaying covered 85,000 to 100,000 TCR templates. Using immunoSEQ multiplex PCR, the repertoire was profiled, and TCRdb retains in-frame clones only, with some absent. Of fewer than 85,000 clones listed, roughly 89% were seen once; the top ten hold roughly 1.5%. Of note for this clone: Its antigen is currently unknown.

This receptor was obtained from a human donor in good health. What was sequenced was Tregs sorted from blood.

CDR3 bases: TGTGCCAGCATTCGGTCCAGGGTAGATGGCTACACCTTC. Its protein is CASIRSRVDGYTF. The chain employs TRBV2 and TRBJ1-2; a weak D match, TRBD1 (5 bases). The V end lost 7 bases, the J end lost 6 bases, and 15 bases lay between the germline ends. The CDR3 extends over 13 amino acids. Germline CDR1 and CDR2: SNHLY and FYNNEI.